These 26 T cell receptor beta chains came from one sample sequenced in a study of post-analysis software for immune sequencing data. Overall study results and limits: Relative to controls, patients had about five TRBV segments at higher frequency, with TRBV5-6, TRBV5-1 and TRBV20-1 among these.

Tagging with unique molecular identifiers was a feature of the TCR beta cDNA libraries. TCRdb re-called the PCR reads with MiXCR, one entry per CDR3 protein. The sample records about 570,000 distinct CDR3 sequences, 34% being singletons. These TCRs are of unknown antigen specificity. The sample was blood. All receptors derive from a girl aged 2-17 years with multiple sclerosis.

This clonotype was detected only a few times. Here the CDR3 reads CASSLDASSYNEQYF. Here the CDR3 DNA reads TGCGCCAGCAGCCTGGACGCGAGCTCCTACAATGAGCAGTACTTC. This chain uses TRBV5-1 with TRBJ2-1; D unresolved. The J call is uncertain, as TRBJ2-7 better fits the DNA end. The CDR3 spans 15 residues. From germline, CDR1 is SGHRS and CDR2 YFSETQ.

V is TRBV7-8 and J is TRBJ1-6, with D maybe TRBD1 (5 bases). V gave up 2 bases and J gave up 4 bases, with 15 bases separating them. The CDR3 contains 17 residues. Germline values: CDR1 SGHVS, CDR2 FQNEAQ. The CDR3 spells CASSLPGTADYNSPLHF. The CDR3 DNA sequence: TGTGCCAGCAGCTTACCCGGGACGGCAGATTATAATTCACCCCTCCACTTT.

This chain connects TRBV6-5 to TRBJ1-6; weak D call: TRBD1 (6 bases). CDR3 length: 14 amino acids. Germline values: CDR1 MNHEY, CDR2 SVGAGI. V lost 1 base to trimming and J lost 8 bases, with 9 bases between them. The CDR3 is CASSYFRGHSPLHF. The DNA for the CDR3 is TGTGCCAGCAGTTACTTCAGGGGACATTCACCCCTCCACTTT.

The CDR3 loop reads CASKGLADNEQFF. In DNA, the CDR3 is TGCGCCAGCAAGGGTCTAGCAGACAATGAGCAGTTCTTC. This rearrangement joins TRBV4-1 to TRBJ2-1; maybe TRBD2 (5 bases). V lost 7 bases to trimming and J lost 5 bases, with 12 bases between them. Germline CDR1 is MGHRA and CDR2 is YSYEKL. There are 13 residues in the CDR3.

This clonotype was observed a handful of times. The J gene is TRBJ2-7, the V gene TRBV28; possible D gene TRBD1, 5 bases. Germline V gene data show CDR1 as MDHEN and CDR2 as SYDVKM. This CDR3 spans 12 amino acids. V lost 6 bases, J lost 10 bases, and 16 bases lay in between. CDR3 bases: TGTGCCAGCAGGTCACCCCAGGGCACCCAGTACTTC. The encoded protein is CASRSPQGTQYF.

J is TRBJ2-1 and V is TRBV7-2; D is possibly TRBD1 (6 bases). The germline V gene encodes CDR1 SGHTA and CDR2 FQGNSA. This CDR3 has 15 residues. The V end lost 8 bases, the J end lost 6 bases, and 20 bases lay between the germline ends. The CDR3 DNA is TGTGCCAGCGTCCACCCGGCAGGGGTACGCAATGAGCAGTTCTTC. Translation gives CASVHPAGVRNEQFF.

This clonotype has ten or more counts. V gene TRBV4-2 combines with J gene TRBJ2-4; D remains ambiguous. CDR3 length: 13 residues. The germline V gene has CDR1 LGHNA and CDR2 YNFKEQ. The V end was cut by 0 bases, the J end by 15 bases, with 15 bases between. The CDR3: CASSQDSPPHGYF. The CDR3 DNA is TGTGCCAGCAGCCAAGATTCGCCTCCCCATGGGTACTTC.

This clonotype has more than one count but fewer than ten. This chain uses TRBV20-1 with TRBJ2-3; 8 positions agree with TRBD1. V trimming: 6 bases; J trimming: 3 bases; junction bases outside the gene matches: 11. The germline V gene has CDR1 DFQATT and CDR2 SNEGSKA (reference sequence). The CDR3 runs 15 residues. The CDR3 DNA follows: TGCAGTGCGTCGGTCGGCAGGGGGCTGACAGATACGCAGTATTTT. This codes for CSASVGRGLTDTQYF.

The V call is TRBV12-3 or TRBV12-4, the J call TRBJ2-3; 8 bases are shared with TRBD2. The CDR3 runs to 13 residues. V lost 10 bases, J lost 5 bases, and 8 bases stayed unmatched. The DNA of the CDR3 is TGTGCCACCAATAGCGGGGCCGAAGATACGCAGTATTTT. Translation: CATNSGAEDTQYF.

This clonotype was detected only once. V and J are TRBV7-2 and TRBJ1-5; D may be TRBD1 (5 bases). CDR3 size: 16 residues. V was cut by 3 bases and J by 7 bases, with 19 bases left in between. The germline CDR1 and CDR2 sequences are SGHTA and FQGNSA. The CDR3 sequence: CASSFRPGRLPQPQHF. Written as DNA, the CDR3 is TGTGCCAGCAGCTTCCGCCCGGGACGCCTCCCCCAGCCCCAGCATTTT. The variable domain in full, completed from reference TRBV7-2 and TRBJ1-5, reads GAGVSQSPSNKVTEKGKDVELRCDPISGHTALYWYRQSLGQGLEFLIYFQGNSAPDKSGLPSDRFSAERTGGSVSTLTIQRTQQEDSAVYLCASSFRPGRLPQPQHFGDGTRLSIL.

V and J are TRBV10-3 and TRBJ2-5; D remains ambiguous. Germline-derived CDR1 and CDR2 are ENHRY and SYGVKD. The CDR3 totals 15 residues. V gave up 4 bases and J gave up 1 base, with 13 bases separating them. The chain's CDR3 is CAISGSGRLQETQYF. DNA for the CDR3: TGTGCCATCAGTGGATCAGGACGGCTCCAAGAGACCCAGTACTTC.

This clonotype has more than one count but fewer than ten. The chain uses TRBV20-1 and TRBJ2-7; 11 bases are a match to TRBD1. The CDR3 has 16 residues. In germline, CDR1 is DFQATT, CDR2 SNEGSKA (reference sequence). CDR3 residues: CSSAHLGTGGSYEQYF. The CDR3 bases are TGCAGCAGTGCCCACTTAGGGACAGGGGGCTCCTACGAGCAGTACTTC.

V and J are TRBV7-8 and TRBJ1-2; D remains ambiguous. V was trimmed by 5 bases and J by 10 bases, leaving 17 bases between them. The CDR3 runs to 13 residues. CDR1 is SGHVS, CDR2 FQNEAQ, per germline. The CDR3 DNA sequence: TGTGCCAGCAGCCCCCGGGGAGTAGGTGTCTACACCTTC. Translating it yields CASSPRGVGVYTF.

CDR3 coding DNA: TGTGCCAGCAGCTTAGGGTCCACCGACCAAGAGACCCAGTACTTC. It specifies CASSLGSTDQETQYF. The genes are TRBV7-9 and TRBJ2-5; the D is unclear. With 1 base removed from V and 0 bases from J, the gap between germline ends came to 9 bases. The CDR3 totals 15 residues. The germline V gene has CDR1 SEHNR and CDR2 FQNEAQ (reference sequence). The whole variable domain, remainder taken from reference TRBV7-9 and TRBJ2-5, is DTGVSQNPRHKITKRGQNVTFRCDPISEHNRLYWYRQTLGQGPEFLTYFQNEAQLEKSRLLSDRFSAERPKGSFSTLEIQRTEQGDSAMYLCASSLGSTDQETQYFGPGTRLLVL.

This clonotype was seen a handful of times. The V gene is TRBV7-9, the J gene TRBJ2-1; D not certain. CDR3 length: 15 amino acids. Looked up from germline, CDR1 is SEHNR and CDR2 is FQNEAQ (reference sequence). Deletions cut 2 bases from V and 2 bases from J, with 10 bases between. In DNA, the CDR3 is TGTGCCAGCAGCTTAAGATCGATTACCTACAATGAGCAGTTCTTC. This sequence encodes CASSLRSITYNEQFF. Variable domain in full (rest from reference TRBV7-9 and TRBJ2-1): DTGVSQNPRHKITKRGQNVTFRCDPISEHNRLYWYRQTLGQGPEFLTYFQNEAQLEKSRLLSDRFSAERPKGSFSTLEIQRTEQGDSAMYLCASSLRSITYNEQFFGPGTRLTVL.

The gene calls are TRBV20-1 and TRBJ2-5; D possibly corresponds to TRBD2 (6 bases). CDR3 length: 13 amino acids. Germline-derived CDR1 and CDR2 are DFQATT and SNEGSKA (reference sequence). V lost 6 bases to trimming and J lost 1 base, with 12 bases between them. The CDR3 loop is CSAPRDFQETQYF. In nucleotides, the CDR3 is TGCAGTGCCCCCCGGGACTTCCAAGAGACCCAGTACTTC.

V gene TRBV20-1 combines with J gene TRBJ2-1; 13 bases line up with TRBD2. The V and J ends lost 6 bases and 0 bases, in that order; junction bases with no gene match: 17. Germline V lookup: CDR1 DFQATT, CDR2 SNEGSKA (reference sequence). CDR3 length: 20 amino acids. The CDR3 DNA is TGCAGTGCCCTTACGACATGGACTAGCGGGGGCGCGAGCTCCTACAATGAGCAGTTCTTC. Translated: CSALTTWTSGGASSYNEQFF.

The sample holds a few counts of this clonotype. J is TRBJ1-5 and V is TRBV28; TRBD1 matches at 10 bases. The V segment lost 3 bases and the J segment 0 bases; nucleotides outside the gene matches: 14. The CDR3 extends over 20 amino acids. The germline gives CDR1 MDHEN, CDR2 SYDVKM. CDR3: CASSFLGLGTGDYSNQPQHF. In DNA, the CDR3 is TGTGCCAGCAGTTTTTTGGGCCTAGGGACAGGGGATTATAGCAATCAGCCCCAGCATTTT.

This clonotype has ten or more counts. The genes are TRBV4-1 and TRBJ2-7, with TRBD1 matching over 11 bases. Germline assignment: CDR1 MGHRA and CDR2 YSYEKL. The J segment lost 2 bases and the V segment lost 3 bases, leaving 3 bases of the junction unmatched. This CDR3 has 15 amino acids. Here the CDR3 DNA reads TGCGCCAGCAGCCAGGGACAGGGGGGAACCTACGAGCAGTACTTC. Its protein is CASSQGQGGTYEQYF.

V is TRBV19 and J is TRBJ1-4, with 8 bases that match TRBD1. Germline values: CDR1 LNHDA, CDR2 SQIVND (reference sequence). The CDR3 is 14 residues long. The V gene end was trimmed by 5 bases and the J gene end by 5 bases; junction bases not matched to a gene: 4. The CDR3 protein is CASSPTGDNEKLFF. As DNA, the CDR3 is TGTGCCAGTAGTCCGACAGGGGACAATGAAAAACTGTTTTTT.

This chain connects TRBV29-1 to TRBJ2-7; weak D call: TRBD2 (6 bases). Per germline, CDR1 SQVTM and CDR2 ANQGSEA. The CDR3 runs 12 residues. In DNA form, the CDR3 reads TGCAGGCTGGGACTCAACTCCTACGAGCAGTACTTC. Its translation: CRLGLNSYEQYF.

This clonotype was detected only a few times. CDR3 loop: CASSYSTPGGVETQYF. The CDR3 DNA reads TGTGCCAGCAGTTACTCGACACCGGGGGGCGTGGAGACCCAGTACTTC. The chain uses TRBV6-5 and TRBJ2-5; tentative D call: TRBD2 (7 bases). The CDR3 extends over 16 amino acids. The germline CDR1 and CDR2 sequences are MNHEY and SVGAGI. The V and J ends lost 0 bases and 5 bases respectively, with 16 bases between them.

The V and J genes are TRBV6-5 and TRBJ1-1; 10 positions agree with TRBD1. J lost 7 bases, V lost 2 bases, and 7 bases had no gene match. CDR3 length: 15 residues. Germline CDR1 and CDR2: MNHEY and SVGAGI. CDR3 in amino acids: CASSYVGQGRLEAFF. The CDR3 DNA sequence: TGTGCCAGCAGTTACGTGGGACAGGGGCGTCTTGAAGCTTTCTTT.

V usage is TRBV4-1 and J usage is TRBJ1-2, with D uncertain. The CDR3 covers 15 residues. CDR1 is MGHRA and CDR2 is YSYEKL in the germline V gene. V lost 3 bases and J 0 bases, leaving 11 bases between the germline ends. The CDR3 loop reads CASSQERGPNYGYTF. The CDR3 DNA is TGCGCCAGCAGCCAGGAGCGCGGACCTAACTATGGCTACACCTTC.

The chain is built from TRBV7-6 and TRBJ2-3; the D is unclear. V shed 2 bases and J shed 0 bases, with 6 bases lying between them. Germline V gives CDR1 SGHVS, CDR2 FNYEAQ. The CDR3 is 14 residues long. The CDR3 loop is CASSLSVSTDTQYF. In nucleotides, the CDR3 is TGTGCCAGCAGCTTATCGGTTAGCACAGATACGCAGTATTTT.

This clonotype was counted only a few times. V gene TRBV6-5 combines with J gene TRBJ1-1, with D hard to call. The V end lost 2 bases, the J end lost 2 bases, and 3 bases lay between the germline ends. This CDR3 is 12 amino acids long. Germline CDR1 is MNHEY and CDR2 is SVGAGI. The CDR3 nucleotides read TGTGCCAGCAGTTACCCTAACACTGAAGCTTTCTTT. Its protein is CASSYPNTEAFF.